This TCR beta chain was recovered during a study of PD-1 blockade in classical Hodgkin lymphoma. Points from the study as a whole: No one has yet defined what causes the repertoire differences, which may be disease activity or prior therapy. Baseline diversity in complete responders resembled that of newly diagnosed patients.

Details on this clone: The target antigen is unknown.

Measured with immunoSEQ multiplex PCR; TCRdb has only the in-frame clones, and not every one. The data contain 10,000 to 15,000 clones, approximately 87% of them seen just once; the ten biggest clones take up under 0.65%. Brentuximab vedotin exposure varied among the patients, all of whom had relapsed after autologous stem cell transplantation. Investigators isolated CD4+ T cells from thawed PBMCs through magnetic negative selection. Progressive disease, partial response or complete response was each patient's best response. The sequences come from CD4+ T cells from blood, collected at baseline. The TCR comes from a human donor with classical Hodgkin lymphoma.

The CDR3 spells CASSLKTGTDIQYF. The CDR3 bases are TGTGCCAGCAGCCTGAAGACAGGGACGGACATTCAGTACTTC. The chain joins TRBV5-4 to TRBJ2-4; 7 bases are a match to TRBD1. CDR3 length: 14 amino acids. The trim removed 4 bases at V and 8 bases at J, leaving 9 bases unmatched. Germline lookup yields CDR1 SGHNT and CDR2 YYREEE (reference sequence). Full variable domain (outside the CDR3, taken from reference TRBV5-4 and TRBJ2-4): ETGVTQSPTHLIKTRGQQVTLRCSSQSGHNTVSWYQQALGQGPQFIFQYYREEENGRGNFPPRFSGLQFPNYSSELNVNALELDDSALYLCASSLKTGTDIQYFGAGTRLSVL.